What follows is one TCR beta chain and its context. Its antigen is still unknown. The data are from a study of naive and memory T cell subsets. As for treatment: skin biopsy from PPD injection site in Mantoux-positive individual. TCR cDNA received a 3' ligated oligonucleotide that carried a UMI. Biopsied sites were PPD injections in people with a positive Mantoux test. Input was about 1 to 1,100 ng of DNase-treated total RNA without cell sorting. The SP2 primer and nested alpha and beta constant region primers amplified ligated cDNA in four rounds. TCRdb re-analysed the UMI-ligation and nested PCR reads in MiXCR, keeping a single row per CDR3 protein. The sample has around 35,000 distinct CDR3 sequences, approximately 11% seen once. The CDR3 spans 13 residues. CDR1 ENHRY and CDR2 SYGVKD come from the germline V gene. Trimming cost V 2 bases and J 2 bases, with 6 bases left between them. Study-wide results and caveats: This RNA-based method may be sensitive to activation-related transcript changes. Reportedly, tuberculin skin test sites gave far more TCRs than other biopsies.

The origin of this receptor is an adult in good health. Source: skin, taken from a tuberculin skin test site. The rearrangement joins TRBV10-3 to TRBJ1-1; no firm D call. CDR3 loop: CAISENSNTEAFF. CDR3 in DNA: TGTGCCATCAGTGAGAACTCCAACACTGAAGCTTTCTTT.